What follows is one T cell receptor (beta chain) and its context. This CDR3 region has 16 residues. V lost 4 bases to trimming and J lost 0 bases; unmatched junction nucleotides: 6. Germline assignment: CDR1 SGHTS and CDR2 YDEGEE. The repertoire was sequenced with immunoSEQ multiplex PCR; TCRdb's copy has only in-frame clones and lacks some. Of 55,000 to 70,000 clones listed, 78% are singletons. These data belong to a study of blood T cell repertoires in COVID-19. V is TRBV5-8 and J is TRBJ2-7, with 11 bases fitting TRBD2. Material for sequencing was peripheral blood. The source of this sequence is a human donor in a cohort sampled during active COVID-19. The CDR3: CASSIRTSGLSYEQYF. The CDR3 DNA reads as TGTGCCAGCAGCATCAGGACTAGCGGGCTCTCCTACGAGCAGTACTTC.